The 26 T cell receptor beta chains listed next were all sequenced from one sample in a study of radiation and T cells in renal cell carcinoma. The time point: blood 2 weeks post-SBRT. Treatment denoted: 15 Gy SBRT to primary tumor, nephrectomy 4 weeks later. TCRdb keeps only in-frame clones here, not all; method: immunoSEQ multiplex PCR. The sample lists 150,000 to 180,000 clones; around 90% were seen once. The starting material was blood, obtained from a patient whose treatment included radiotherapy and nephrectomy. These receptors were taken from a woman aged 50 to 65 with renal cell carcinoma.

This clone was counted a few times. V usage is TRBV28 and J usage is TRBJ1-3; no clear D gene. Trimming removed 3 bases at V and 0 bases at J, with 15 bases between. The CDR3 covers 17 residues. Germline CDR1 is MDHEN and CDR2 is SYDVKM. CDR3 sequence reads: CASSLWSGGSSGNTIYF. In DNA, the CDR3 is TGTGCCAGCAGTTTGTGGTCAGGTGGCAGCTCTGGAAACACCATATATTTT.

The rearrangement uses TRBV5-1 and TRBJ2-3; no definite D call. Germline V gene lookup returns CDR1 SGHRS and CDR2 YFSETQ. The CDR3 loop spans 13 amino acids. Trimming left V 0 bases short and J 9 bases short, with 11 bases between. As DNA, the CDR3 is TGCGCCAGCAGCTTGGACGCGTACTCCACGCAGTATTTT. It translates to CASSLDAYSTQYF.

This clone was recorded only once. This sequence joins TRBV10-3 and TRBJ2-5; the D is unclear. V lost 0 bases to trimming and J lost 5 bases, with 10 bases between them. The CDR3 consists of 14 residues. From germline, CDR1 is ENHRY and CDR2 SYGVKD. The CDR3 DNA is TGTGCCATCAGTGAGTCGACAACGACGGAGACCCAGTACTTC. It yields the protein CAISESTTTETQYF.

This rearrangement joins TRBV6-1 to TRBJ1-1, with D uncertain. Germline loops: CDR1 MNHNS, CDR2 SASEGT. Trimming left V 2 bases short and J 0 bases short, with 13 bases between. The CDR3 totals 16 residues. The CDR3 nucleotides read TGTGCCAGCAGTGAATCATTTAGGACGCTGAACACTGAAGCTTTCTTT. This gives the protein CASSESFRTLNTEAFF.

The chain links TRBV19 to TRBJ1-1; no clear D. This CDR3 is built from 15 residues. Deletions cut 3 bases from V and 1 base from J, with 12 bases between. CDR1 LNHDA and CDR2 SQIVND come from the germline V gene (reference sequence). Written as DNA, the CDR3 is TGTGCCAGTAGTATGGGTAAGACTCGGAACACTGAAGCTTTCTTT. This encodes CASSMGKTRNTEAFF. Filled out from reference TRBV19 and TRBJ1-1, the complete variable domain reads DGGITQSPKYLFRKEGQNVTLSCEQNLNHDAMYWYRQDPGQGLRLIYYSQIVNDFQKGDIAEGYSVSREKKESFPLTVTSAQKNPTAFYLCASSMGKTRNTEAFFGQGTRLTVV.

This chain joins TRBV18 and TRBJ1-1; D gene ambiguous. V lost 2 bases, J lost 0 bases, and 10 bases lay in between. The CDR3 runs to 15 residues. Germline V lookup: CDR1 KGHSH, CDR2 LQKENI. CDR3 sequence (DNA): TGTGCCAGCTCACCAGGGTTCGGGGTGAACACTGAAGCTTTCTTT. As protein: CASSPGFGVNTEAFF. Drawing the rest from reference TRBV18 and TRBJ1-1, the complete variable domain is NAGVMQNPRHLVRRRGQEARLRCSPMKGHSHVYWYRQLPEEGLKFMVYLQKENIIDESGMPKERFSAEFPKEGPSILRIQQVVRGDSAAYFCASSPGFGVNTEAFFGQGTRLTVV.

The chain couples TRBV19 to TRBJ2-2, with 7 nucleotides matching TRBD1. The CDR3 is made up of 14 amino acids. Germline CDR1 and CDR2: LNHDA and SQIVND (reference sequence). V was pared by 8 bases and J by 2 bases, with 5 bases of the junction left unmatched. In nucleotides, the CDR3 is TGTGCCAGTCAGGACAGGAGTAACACCGGGGAGCTGTTTTTT. Translated: CASQDRSNTGELFF.

The V gene is TRBV2, the J gene TRBJ1-3; 8 bases map to TRBD1. The CDR3 loop spans 17 amino acids. From germline, CDR1 is SNHLY and CDR2 FYNNEI. The V gene end was trimmed by 5 bases and the J gene end by 0 bases; junction bases not matched to a gene: 9. The chain's CDR3 is CASSPNRGSFSGNTIYF. For the CDR3, the DNA is TGTGCCAGCAGTCCGAACAGGGGGTCCTTCTCTGGAAACACCATATATTTT.

This chain connects TRBV6-5 to TRBJ1-2; tentatively, D is TRBD1 (6 bases). This CDR3 is built from 16 residues. With 2 bases removed from V and 3 bases from J, the gap between germline ends came to 16 bases. Germline lookup yields CDR1 MNHEY and CDR2 SVGAGI. CDR3 protein: CASSYQSDRYYYGYTF. CDR3 nucleotides: TGTGCCAGCAGTTACCAATCGGACAGATATTACTATGGCTACACCTTC.

The rearrangement uses TRBV6-5 and TRBJ1-2; D call uncertain. The CDR3 consists of 15 residues. Germline V gene data show CDR1 as MNHEY and CDR2 as SVGAGI. V lost 0 bases, J lost 4 bases, and 12 bases lay in between. CDR3 sequence (DNA): TGTGCCAGCAGTTACTCGAACCTGACCCCCTATGGCTACACCTTC. Protein: CASSYSNLTPYGYTF.

Of note for this clone: Different DNA sequences within this sample yield the same CDR3. V and J are TRBV9 and TRBJ1-1; 8 positions agree with TRBD1. The CDR3 spans 14 residues. V lost 3 bases, J lost 3 bases, and 4 bases stayed unmatched. Germline V gene lookup returns CDR1 SGDLS and CDR2 YYNGEE. DNA for the CDR3: TGTGCCAGCAGCGGTGGACAGGGAGACACTGAAGCTTTCTTT. This translates into CASSGGQGDTEAFF.

The chain uses TRBV10-1 and TRBJ2-1; 9 positions agree with TRBD2. CDR3 length: 12 amino acids. V dropped 7 bases and J dropped 11; count of bases not matched to a gene: 6. The germline V gene has CDR1 WNHNN and CDR2 SYGVQD (reference sequence). The chain's CDR3 is CASTCGGVQQFF. For the CDR3, the DNA is TGCGCCAGCACGTGCGGGGGGGTGCAGCAGTTCTTC.

The chain uses TRBV7-2 and TRBJ2-1, with 7 bases lining up with TRBD2. Trimming at V came to 5 bases and at J to 0 bases, leaving 4 bases not matched to a gene. Germline V gene data show CDR1 as SGHTA and CDR2 as FQGNSA. The CDR3 is 15 amino acids. This CDR3 is CASSRGGSSYNEQFF. For the CDR3, the DNA is TGTGCCAGCAGCCGCGGGGGAAGCTCCTACAATGAGCAGTTCTTC.

V gene TRBV6-5 combines with J gene TRBJ2-2; tentatively, D is TRBD1 or TRBD2 (5 bases each). The CDR3 length is 14 residues. Germline assignment: CDR1 MNHEY and CDR2 SVGAGI. The V end lost 6 bases, the J end lost 3 bases, and 11 bases lay between the germline ends. The CDR3 loop reads CASRSGRHTGELFF. The CDR3 DNA reads TGTGCCAGCAGATCGGGGCGGCACACCGGGGAGCTGTTTTTT.

This clone is a singleton in its sample. In nucleotides, the CDR3 is TGCGCCAGCAGCCAGTTCGGACTAGCGGGCCTCCAAGAGACCCAGTACTTC. Its protein product is CASSQFGLAGLQETQYF. This chain connects TRBV4-1 to TRBJ2-5, with 11 bases matching TRBD2. This CDR3 has 17 residues. The V segment lost 3 bases and the J segment 1 base; nucleotides outside the gene matches: 7. The V gene's germline CDR1 is MGHRA and CDR2 YSYEKL.

Only one count was recorded for this clone. The rearrangement uses TRBV18 and TRBJ1-1, with D possibly TRBD1 on 6 matching bases. The CDR3 sequence is 14 residues long. In germline, CDR1 is KGHSH, CDR2 LQKENI. V lost 8 bases and J lost 3, with 16 bases in between. The CDR3 DNA sequence: TGTGCCAGCCGGGACAACAGGGTAGACACTGAAGCTTTCTTT. It codes for CASRDNRVDTEAFF.

The chain couples TRBV7-6 to TRBJ2-2; a weak D match, TRBD2 (6 bases). Trimming removed 3 bases from V and 0 bases from J, with 8 bases in between. Germline lookup yields CDR1 SGHVS and CDR2 FNYEAQ. This CDR3 comprises 15 residues. This CDR3 reads CASSFAGSNTGELFF. The CDR3, as DNA: TGTGCCAGCAGCTTCGCGGGGTCGAACACCGGGGAGCTGTTTTTT.

V gene TRBV6-5 combines with J gene TRBJ1-2; no clear D gene. In germline, CDR1 is MNHEY, CDR2 SVGAGI. Trimming cost V 8 bases and J 4 bases, with 14 bases left between them. This CDR3 has 13 residues. CDR3 loop: CASCWGPSYGYTF. DNA for the CDR3: TGTGCCAGCTGTTGGGGTCCAAGCTATGGCTACACCTTC.

CDR3 region: CASNDPAGAGDTQYF. Written as DNA, the CDR3 is TGTGCCAGCAACGACCCAGCGGGGGCGGGAGATACGCAGTATTTT. This chain connects TRBV6-5 to TRBJ2-3; 8 bases line up with TRBD2. The CDR3 covers 15 residues. V trimming: 7 bases; J trimming: 5 bases; junction bases outside the gene matches: 11. Germline V lookup: CDR1 MNHEY, CDR2 SVGAGI.

The J gene is TRBJ2-6, the V gene TRBV9; D unresolved. The ends were cut back, 8 bases at V and 4 bases at J, with 13 bases in the middle. The germline gives CDR1 SGDLS, CDR2 YYNGEE. This CDR3 has 14 residues. In DNA, the CDR3 is TGTGCCAGTGAACCATCATCGGGGGCCAACGTCCTGACTTTC. Translation gives CASEPSSGANVLTF.

This chain connects TRBV30 to TRBJ2-7; no reliable D call. CDR3 size: 12 residues. Trimming removed 5 bases from V and 2 bases from J, with 10 bases in between. CDR1 and CDR2 (germline): GTSNPN, SVGIG (reference sequence). The CDR3 nucleotides read TGTGCCTGGGTGCGTGGGGCCTACGAGCAGTACTTC. The encoded protein is CAWVRGAYEQYF.

The J gene is TRBJ1-3, the V gene TRBV13; 7 bases map to TRBD1. CDR3 size: 13 residues. Germline loops: CDR1 PRHDT, CDR2 FYEKMQ (reference sequence). V lost 5 bases, J lost 8 bases, and 6 bases stayed unmatched. CDR3 DNA: TGTGCCAGCAGCCGAGACAGGGTAGACACCATATATTTT. It yields the protein CASSRDRVDTIYF.

For the CDR3, the DNA is TGTGCCAGCAGCGCTATCAGGGGGCGAGTCCAGCCCCAGCATTTT. Encoded protein: CASSAIRGRVQPQHF. This chain uses TRBV2 with TRBJ1-5, with 8 positions matching TRBD1. The CDR3 covers 15 residues. The trim removed 6 bases at V and 7 bases at J, leaving 11 bases unmatched. CDR1 and CDR2 (germline): SNHLY, FYNNEI.

On this clone: A much larger clone lies one base from this, so it may be a read error. The V call is TRBV7-9, the J call TRBJ2-1; tentative D call: TRBD2 (5 bases). There are 11 residues in the CDR3. Germline V lookup: CDR1 SEHNR, CDR2 FQNEAQ (reference sequence). Trimming shortened V by 1 base and J by 10 bases, and 5 bases separated the two germline ends. DNA of the CDR3: TGTGCCAGCAGCTTAGGCGGGGAGCAGTTCTTC. Its translation: CASSLGGEQFF.

The genes are TRBV10-3 and TRBJ1-1, with 7 positions matching TRBD1. CDR3 size: 16 residues. Germline V CDR1 and CDR2: ENHRY, SYGVKD. V shed 2 bases and J 2 bases; nucleotides not matched to a gene: 8. CDR3 protein: CAISEQGDRVNTEAFF. The CDR3 nucleotides are TGTGCCATCAGTGAGCAGGGTGACAGGGTTAACACTGAAGCTTTCTTT.

The chain links TRBV30 to TRBJ2-5; D perhaps matches TRBD1 (6 bases). The germline V and J ends were trimmed by 4 bases and 3 bases, with 18 bases remaining between them. The germline CDR1 and CDR2 sequences are GTSNPN and SVGIG (reference sequence). The CDR3 is 15 residues long. The CDR3 bases are TGTGCCTGGACGACACAGGGACCGGGCGAAGAGACCCAGTACTTC. Amino acids: CAWTTQGPGEETQYF.